This T cell receptor beta chain was recovered during a study of human T cells and chemical hapten exposure. Germline assignment: CDR1 MNHEY and CDR2 SVGAGI. The CDR3 sequence is 15 residues long. V lost 0 bases, J lost 3 bases, and 9 bases lay in between. Study outcomes and limitations: No alteration of TCRs above 1 in 1000 frequency was seen with DPC sensitization.

In this sample, this clonotype turned up a few times. Antigen unknown. Library construction involved attaching unique molecular identifiers to individual cDNA molecules, which allowed quantitative, reproducible TCR counting. TCRdb itself ran the RACE reads through MiXCR, one entry per CDR3 protein. The sample contains 99,000 or so distinct CDR3 sequences, 11% of which appear only once. Stated time point: pre-sensitization, week 0. Treatment of the sample: therapeutic diphenylcyclopropenone sensitization with weekly scalp DPC. V usage is TRBV6-5 and J usage is TRBJ1-5; TRBD1 is a possible D gene (5 bases). This sample comprised whole blood, obtained in connection with sensitization to the hapten diphenylcyclopropenone (DPC). This clonotype was sampled from a woman aged 60-75 years with alopecia areata. Some clones in this sample may be carry-over from other donors' samples. CDR3 loop: CASSYSRGPNQPQHF. Here the CDR3 DNA reads TGTGCCAGCAGTTACTCGCGGGGCCCCAATCAGCCCCAGCATTTT.